A selection of T cell receptor beta chains follows, all from one sample in a study of cytomegalovirus exposure and HLA in healthy donors. Clones were sequenced by immunoSEQ multiplex PCR, and TCRdb holds only the in-frame ones, with some missing. The sample has 150,000 to 190,000 clones, roughly 75% seen once; the top ten hold 1.3% to 1.5%. The sample consisted of PBMCs. These receptors originate from a man younger than 35 in good health and CMV-seronegative. Both conserved end residues are part of each CDR3. D genes are given only for firm matches. A clone size is listed for some rows: how often the clone was seen (once, few, many), or a class if it is expanded.

j_gene | v_gene | abundance | d_gene | CDR3nt | CDR3aa
TRBJ2-3 | TRBV10-3 | . | TRBD2 | TGTGCCATCAGTAAAACACATAGCGGGAGGAAAGCTAGCACAGATACGCAGTATTTT | CAISKTHSGRKASTDTQYF
TRBJ1-5 | TRBV7-9 | . | . | TGTGCCAGCAGCCCTACAGGGTCGGATCAGCCCCAGCATTTT | CASSPTGSDQPQHF
TRBJ2-3 | TRBV7-2 | . | TRBD2 | TGTGCCAGCAGCTCCAAAGCGGGAGGGCCGGAAGATACGCAGTATTTT | CASSSKAGGPEDTQYF
TRBJ1-2 | TRBV4-3 | few | TRBD1 | TGCGCCAGCAGCCAAGTGGGACAGGGGGCCGATGGCTACACCTTC | CASSQVGQGADGYTF
TRBJ2-5 | TRBV7-2 | . | . | TGTGCCAGCAGCTTTACCGGGATAGAGACCCAGTACTTC | CASSFTGIETQYF
TRBJ2-3 | TRBV9 | few | TRBD1 | TGTGCCAGCAGCGTAGGGGGACAGGTAACAGATACGCAGTATTTT | CASSVGGQVTDTQYF
TRBJ2-7 | TRBV5-1 | . | . | TGTGCCAGCAGCTTGGGGGGCGGAACTTCCTACGAGCAGTACTTC | CASSLGGGTSYEQYF
TRBJ2-2 | TRBV4-2 | . | . | TGTGCCAGCAGCCGCCCAGGGGAGGGAGGAGGCGGGGAGCTGTTTTTT | CASSRPGEGGGGELFF
TRBJ2-1 | TRBV25-1 | . | TRBD1 | TGTGCCAGCGGATTAAAGGGGGCCAGGGTGAATGAGCAGTTCTTC | CASGLKGARVNEQFF
TRBJ1-5 | TRBV30 | . | . | TGTGCCTGGAGTGTACTCGGCAATCAGCCCCAGCATTTT | CAWSVLGNQPQHF
TRBJ2-1 | TRBV7-9 | once | . | TGTGCCAGCAGCTTGAGGCCATACAATGAGCAGTTCTTC | CASSLRPYNEQFF
TRBJ1-3 | TRBV18 | . | . | TGTGCCAGCTCACCCGAAGGGGCCTCTGGAAACACCATATATTTT | CASSPEGASGNTIYF
TRBJ1-5 | TRBV4-1 | . | . | TGCGCCAGCAGCCCCCAAGTTAGTCAGCCCCAGCATTTT | CASSPQVSQPQHF
TRBJ1-5 | TRBV6-1 | . | . | TGTGCCAGCAGTGGGGGGGGAGGAGGAACCAATCAGCCCCAGCATTTT | CASSGGGGGTNQPQHF
TRBJ1-5 | TRBV6-1 | . | . | TGTGCCAGCACCGCCGGGGGAGAGCCCCAGCATTTT | CASTAGGEPQHF
TRBJ1-6 | TRBV5-8 | . | TRBD1 | TGTGCCAGCAGCTTCGGGCAGGGGGCGAATTCACCCCTCCACTTT | CASSFGQGANSPLHF
TRBJ1-2 | TRBV5-3 | . | . | TGTGCCAGAAGCCCAGAGGAGGGGTGCTATGGCTACACCTTC | CARSPEEGCYGYTF
TRBJ2-1 | TRBV10-1 | . | TRBD2 | TGCGCCAGCAGTGAATCCCGGACTAGCGGGAGAAATGAGCAGTTCTTC | CASSESRTSGRNEQFF
TRBJ2-7 | TRBV19 | . | TRBD2 | TGTGCCAGTAGTGTAACTAGCGGGAGAGGCGAGCAGTACTTC | CASSVTSGRGEQYF
TRBJ2-7 | TRBV5-6 | . | TRBD1 | TGTGCCAGCAGCCCCGGGACAGGGGCCCCGAGTAGGGAGCAGTACTTC | CASSPGTGAPSREQYF
TRBJ2-5 | TRBV18 | . | TRBD1 | TGTGCCAGCTCACCGAATTCACCTCGACAGGGGGAAGAGACCCAGTACTTC | CASSPNSPRQGEETQYF
TRBJ1-3 | TRBV4-1 | once | . | TGCGCCAGCAGTTCCCCTCTAAGAGAGTCTGGAAACACCATATATTTT | CASSSPLRESGNTIYF
TRBJ1-2 | TRBV28 | . | TRBD1 | TGTGCCAGCACTGTACAGGGGTCCTTTTTAGGCTACACCTTC | CASTVQGSFLGYTF
TRBJ2-1 | TRBV6-5 | . | TRBD2 | TGTGCCAGCAGTGCCAGTTGGGGGGGTGAGCAGTTCTTC | CASSASWGGEQFF
TRBJ2-7 | TRBV4-1 | few | TRBD1 | TGCGCCAGCAGCCTGGGACAGGGTCCTCTCTACGAGCAGTACTTC | CASSLGQGPLYEQYF
TRBJ2-2 | TRBV4-3 | . | TRBD2 | TGCGCCAGCAGCCCGCGGGCGGGAGGAGACACCGGGGAGCTGTTTTTT | CASSPRAGGDTGELFF
TRBJ2-1 | TRBV6-5 | . | TRBD2 | TGTGCCAGCAGTAGACTAGCGGGAGGGAATGAGCAGTTCTTC | CASSRLAGGNEQFF
TRBJ1-4 | TRBV18 | few | . | TGTGCCAGCTCACAACAGCCGGCAACTAATGAAAAACTGTTTTTT | CASSQQPATNEKLFF
TRBJ2-7 | TRBV5-4 | . | TRBD1 | TGTGCCAGCAGCCTCCCGGGACAGGGACCCTACGAGCAGTACTTC | CASSLPGQGPYEQYF
TRBJ2-5 | TRBV9 | . | TRBD2 | TGTGCCAGCAGCGTAGGGGGCGGGAGGGTGGAGACCCAGTACTTC | CASSVGGGRVETQYF
TRBJ1-1 | TRBV5-1 | . | . | TGCGCCAGCAGCTTGGAGGCAGGGAAGAACACTGAAGCTTTCTTT | CASSLEAGKNTEAFF
TRBJ2-7 | TRBV18 | . | . | TGTGCCAGCTCACCTTCACTGGAGAACGAGCAGTACTTC | CASSPSLENEQYF
TRBJ1-2 | TRBV29-1 | . | TRBD1 | TGCAGCGGGAAGGGATGGCAGGGGGCTTTGCGGAATGGCTACACCTTC | CSGKGWQGALRNGYTF
TRBJ2-7 | TRBV7-9 | . | TRBD1 | TGTTCCAGCAGACAGGGTCCCTACGAGCAGTACTTC | CSSRQGPYEQYF
TRBJ1-2 | TRBV5-1 | . | . | TGCGCCAGCAGCTTTCAAGACAAAGTCTATGGCTACACCTTC | CASSFQDKVYGYTF
TRBJ2-1 | TRBV7-2 | . | TRBD2 | TGTGCCAGCAGCCAGCGGGAGGAGGAGCAGTTCTTC | CASSQREEEQFF
TRBJ1-2 | TRBV29-1 | . | TRBD1 | TGCAGCTTCCGGACAGGGGAGGCCTATGGCTACACCTTC | CSFRTGEAYGYTF
TRBJ1-1 | TRBV19 | . | TRBD1 | TGTGCCAGTAGACGGGACAGACTTAACACTGAAGCTTTCTTT | CASRRDRLNTEAFF
TRBJ2-2 | TRBV4-1 | . | TRBD2 | TGCGCCAGCAGCCAAGGGCCCATGGGGAGGGGTAATTGGGGGGAGCTGTTTTTT | CASSQGPMGRGNWGELFF
TRBJ1-5 | TRBV27 | once | . | TGTGCCAGCAGAGAGGGAGAGGTCAATCAGCCCCAGCATTTT | CASREGEVNQPQHF
TRBJ1-2 | TRBV30 | . | . | TGTGCCTGGAGCCTGGGGACTGCCGGCCGCGGCTACACCTTC | CAWSLGTAGRGYTF
TRBJ2-2 | TRBV4-1 | . | TRBD2 | TGCGCCAGCAGCCAAAGAGGACTAGCAGACGCCGGGGAGCTGTTTTTT | CASSQRGLADAGELFF
TRBJ1-5 | TRBV27 | . | . | TGTGCCAGCAGTTTACGGCAGGACAATCAGCCCCAGCATTTT | CASSLRQDNQPQHF
TRBJ2-1 | TRBV18 | few | . | TGTGCCAGCTCCCCTATCTGGGGAGGCGGCTACAATGAGCAGTTCTTC | CASSPIWGGGYNEQFF
TRBJ2-7 | TRBV5-6 | . | TRBD2 | TGTGCCAGCAGCTTGGAAGCGGGATACGAGCAGTACTTC | CASSLEAGYEQYF
TRBJ2-3 | TRBV4-1 | . | . | TGCGCCAGCAGCCAAGTGGGGCCGAAACCCACAGATACGCAGTATTTT | CASSQVGPKPTDTQYF
TRBJ2-1 | TRBV14 | . | . | TGTGCCAGCAGCTACGCAGGGGATGAGCAGTTCTTC | CASSYAGDEQFF
TRBJ2-5 | TRBV5-1 | . | TRBD2 | TGCGCCAGCAGCCCCGGAGGTAGCGGGAAAGAGACCCAGTACTTC | CASSPGGSGKETQYF
TRBJ2-1 | TRBV28 | . | . | TGTGCCACCTCAGAGGGAGTGGACCGAGTTAGGCAGTTCTTC | CATSEGVDRVRQFF
TRBJ1-4 | TRBV4-3 | . | TRBD1 | TGCGCCAGCAGCCAAGGAACCACAGGGGGGAGTGAAAAACTGTTTTTT | CASSQGTTGGSEKLFF